This TCR beta chain was documented in a study of blood T cell repertoires in COVID-19. Study-wide context: The study drew acute and convalescent COVID-19 samples from the United States, Italy and Spain.

Participants spanned ages about 18 to 100 years and resided in roughly 22 US areas. Assignment of participants to cohorts was predicated upon participant-reported clinical history. This clone was recorded only once. Germline values: CDR1 MNHEY, CDR2 SVGAGI. The CDR3 is made up of 15 amino acids. V lost 6 bases and J lost 10; bases outside the gene matches: 17. In the authors' workflow: Nucleated cell number was recorded as an estimate derived from reference gene primer amplification. Method: immunoSEQ multiplex PCR; TCRdb's copy keeps in-frame clones and lacks some. V and J calls and clone size are those listed in that table; D and trimming were worked out from the DNA. The sample shows 200,000 to 250,000 clones, 80% of them seen only once.

This clonotype originated in a man aged 30 to 39 with acute COVID-19. The sequenced sample consisted of PBMCs or T cells enriched from blood (not recorded which). The J gene is TRBJ1-1, the V gene TRBV6-5; 7 bases map to TRBD1. The CDR3 protein is CASRPTRTGPPGAFF. The CDR3 nucleotides read TGTGCCAGCAGACCCACGCGGACAGGCCCGCCAGGAGCTTTCTTT.